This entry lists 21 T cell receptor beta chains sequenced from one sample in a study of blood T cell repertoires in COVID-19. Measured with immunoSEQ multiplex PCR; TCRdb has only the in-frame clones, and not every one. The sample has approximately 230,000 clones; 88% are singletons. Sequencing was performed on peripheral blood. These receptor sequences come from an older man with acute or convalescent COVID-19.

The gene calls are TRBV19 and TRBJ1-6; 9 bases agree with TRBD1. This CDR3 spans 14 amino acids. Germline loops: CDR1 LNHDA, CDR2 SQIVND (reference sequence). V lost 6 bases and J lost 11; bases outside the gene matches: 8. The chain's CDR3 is CASSRDREYPPLHF. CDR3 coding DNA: TGTGCCAGTAGCCGGGACAGGGAATATCCACCCCTCCACTTT.

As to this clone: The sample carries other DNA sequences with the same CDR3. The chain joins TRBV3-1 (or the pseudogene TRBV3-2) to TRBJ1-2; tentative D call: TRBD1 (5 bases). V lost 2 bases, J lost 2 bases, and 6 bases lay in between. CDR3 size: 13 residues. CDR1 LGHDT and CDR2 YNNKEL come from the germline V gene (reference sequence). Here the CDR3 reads CASSQRQNYGYTF. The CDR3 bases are TGTGCCAGCAGCCAAAGACAGAACTATGGCTACACCTTC.

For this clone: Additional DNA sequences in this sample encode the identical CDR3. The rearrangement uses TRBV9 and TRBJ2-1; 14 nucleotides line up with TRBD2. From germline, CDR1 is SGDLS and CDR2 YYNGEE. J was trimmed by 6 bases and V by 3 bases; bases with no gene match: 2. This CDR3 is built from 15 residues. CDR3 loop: CASSGGLAGGNEQFF. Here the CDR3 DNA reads TGTGCCAGCAGCGGCGGACTAGCGGGGGGCAATGAGCAGTTCTTC.

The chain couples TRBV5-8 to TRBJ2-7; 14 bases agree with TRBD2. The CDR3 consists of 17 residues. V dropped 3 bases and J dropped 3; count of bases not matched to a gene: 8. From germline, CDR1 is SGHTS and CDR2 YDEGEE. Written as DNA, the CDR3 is TGTGCCAGCAGCTGGGGACTAGCGGGAGTGAGAGGCTACGAGCAGTACTTC. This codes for CASSWGLAGVRGYEQYF.

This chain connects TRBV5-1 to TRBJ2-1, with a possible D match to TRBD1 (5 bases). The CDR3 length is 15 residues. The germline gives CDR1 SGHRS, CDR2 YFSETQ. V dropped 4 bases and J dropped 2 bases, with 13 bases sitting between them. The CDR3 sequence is CASSTTQGTYNEQFF. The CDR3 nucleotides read TGCGCCAGCAGCACAACCCAGGGAACCTACAATGAGCAGTTCTTC.

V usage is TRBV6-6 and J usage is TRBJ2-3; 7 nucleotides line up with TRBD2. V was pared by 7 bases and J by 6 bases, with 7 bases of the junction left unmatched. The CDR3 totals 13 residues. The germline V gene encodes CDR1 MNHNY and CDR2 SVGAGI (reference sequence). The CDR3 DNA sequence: TGTGCCAGCACCTTACGGGAGGTGGATACGCAGTATTTT. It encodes CASTLREVDTQYF.

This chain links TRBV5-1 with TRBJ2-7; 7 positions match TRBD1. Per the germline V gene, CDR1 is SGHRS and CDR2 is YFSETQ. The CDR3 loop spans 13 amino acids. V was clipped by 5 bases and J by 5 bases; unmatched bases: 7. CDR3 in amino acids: CASRQPGTDEQYF. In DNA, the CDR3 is TGCGCCAGCAGGCAACCCGGGACAGACGAGCAGTACTTC.

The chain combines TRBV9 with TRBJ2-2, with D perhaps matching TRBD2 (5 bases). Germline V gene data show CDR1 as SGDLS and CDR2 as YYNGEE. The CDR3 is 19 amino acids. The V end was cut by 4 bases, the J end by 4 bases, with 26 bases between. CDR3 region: CASSPSPEFDNAGTGELFF. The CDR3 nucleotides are TGTGCCAGCAGCCCCAGTCCGGAGTTTGACAACGCGGGCACCGGGGAGCTGTTTTTT.

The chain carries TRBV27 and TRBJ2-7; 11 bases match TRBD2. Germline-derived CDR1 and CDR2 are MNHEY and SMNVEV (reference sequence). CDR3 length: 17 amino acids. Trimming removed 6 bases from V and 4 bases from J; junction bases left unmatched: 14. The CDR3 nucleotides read TGTGCCAGCAGGAGTCTAGCGGGGGGTACGTTCTCATACGAGCAGTACTTC. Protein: CASRSLAGGTFSYEQYF.

The CDR3 loop reads CATSRGGTGLVNEQFF. In nucleotides, the CDR3 is TGTGCCACCAGCAGAGGCGGGACAGGGCTGGTCAATGAGCAGTTCTTC. The chain joins TRBV15 to TRBJ2-1; 9 nucleotides align to TRBD1. V was pared by 1 base and J by 6 bases, with 7 bases of the junction left unmatched. From germline, CDR1 is LNHNV and CDR2 YYDKDF (reference sequence). The CDR3 has 16 residues.

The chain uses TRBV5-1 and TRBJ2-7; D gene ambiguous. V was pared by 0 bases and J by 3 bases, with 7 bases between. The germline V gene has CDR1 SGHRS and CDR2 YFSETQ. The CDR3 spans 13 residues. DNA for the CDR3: TGCGCCAGCAGCTTGGGCGAGAGCTACGAGCAGTACTTC. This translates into CASSLGESYEQYF.

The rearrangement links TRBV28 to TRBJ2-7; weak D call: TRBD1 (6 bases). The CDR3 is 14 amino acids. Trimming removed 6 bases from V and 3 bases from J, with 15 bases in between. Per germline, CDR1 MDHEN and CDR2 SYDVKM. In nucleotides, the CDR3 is TGTGCCAGCAGCCAGATACAGGGTGTCTACGAGCAGTACTTC. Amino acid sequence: CASSQIQGVYEQYF.

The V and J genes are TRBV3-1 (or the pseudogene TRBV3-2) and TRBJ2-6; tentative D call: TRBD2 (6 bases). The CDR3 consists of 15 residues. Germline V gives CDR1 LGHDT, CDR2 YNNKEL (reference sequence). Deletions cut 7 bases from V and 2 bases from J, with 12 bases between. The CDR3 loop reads CASNPGRAGANVLTF. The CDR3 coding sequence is TGTGCCAGCAATCCCGGGAGAGCTGGGGCCAACGTCCTGACTTTC.

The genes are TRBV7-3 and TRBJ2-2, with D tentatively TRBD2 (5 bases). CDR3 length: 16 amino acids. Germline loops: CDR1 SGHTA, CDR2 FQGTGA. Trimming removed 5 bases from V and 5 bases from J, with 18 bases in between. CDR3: CASSPAGLPGTGELFF. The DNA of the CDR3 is TGTGCCAGCAGCCCGGCGGGTCTCCCGGGGACCGGGGAGCTGTTTTTT.

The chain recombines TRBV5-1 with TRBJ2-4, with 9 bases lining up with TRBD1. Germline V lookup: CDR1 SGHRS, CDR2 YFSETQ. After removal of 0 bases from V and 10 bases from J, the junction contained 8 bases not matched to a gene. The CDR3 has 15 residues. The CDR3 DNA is TGCGCCAGCAGCTTGGCCGAGGGACAGGGAAGGATTCAGTACTTC. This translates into CASSLAEGQGRIQYF.

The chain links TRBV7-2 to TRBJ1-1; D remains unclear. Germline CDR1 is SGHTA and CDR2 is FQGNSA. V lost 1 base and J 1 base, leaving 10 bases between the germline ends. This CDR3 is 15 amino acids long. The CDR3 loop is CASSLVSVRNTEAFF. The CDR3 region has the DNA TGTGCCAGCAGCTTAGTTTCCGTCAGGAACACTGAAGCTTTCTTT.

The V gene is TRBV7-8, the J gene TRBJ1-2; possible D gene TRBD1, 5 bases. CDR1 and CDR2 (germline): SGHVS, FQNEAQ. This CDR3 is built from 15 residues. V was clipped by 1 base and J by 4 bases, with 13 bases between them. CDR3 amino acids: CASSLDRAGPYGYTF. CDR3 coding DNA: TGTGCCAGCAGCTTAGATCGGGCAGGGCCCTATGGCTACACCTTC.

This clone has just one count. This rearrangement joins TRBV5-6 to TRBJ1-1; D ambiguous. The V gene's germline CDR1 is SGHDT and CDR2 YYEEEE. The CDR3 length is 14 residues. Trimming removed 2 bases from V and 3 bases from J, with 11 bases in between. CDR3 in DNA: TGTGCCAGCAGCTTTGATGACGGGTACACTGAAGCTTTCTTT. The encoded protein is CASSFDDGYTEAFF.

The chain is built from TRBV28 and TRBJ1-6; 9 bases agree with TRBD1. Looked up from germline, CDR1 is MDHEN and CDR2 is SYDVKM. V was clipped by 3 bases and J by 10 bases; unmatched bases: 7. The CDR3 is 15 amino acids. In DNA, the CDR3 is TGTGCCAGCAGTTTTCCGGGACAGGGAGGGTCACCCCTCCACTTT. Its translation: CASSFPGQGGSPLHF.

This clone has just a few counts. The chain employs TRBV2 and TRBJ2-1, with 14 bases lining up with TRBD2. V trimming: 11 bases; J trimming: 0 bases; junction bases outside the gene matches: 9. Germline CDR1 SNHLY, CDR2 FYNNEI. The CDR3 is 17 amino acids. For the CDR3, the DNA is TGTGCCCTCAGGCGACTAGCGGGGGGGTCCTCCTACAATGAGCAGTTCTTC. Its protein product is CALRRLAGGSSYNEQFF.

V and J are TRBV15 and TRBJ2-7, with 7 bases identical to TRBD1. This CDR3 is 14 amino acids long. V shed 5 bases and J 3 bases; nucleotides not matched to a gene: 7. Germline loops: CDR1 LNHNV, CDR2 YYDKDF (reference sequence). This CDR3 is CATSLGQADYEQYF. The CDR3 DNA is TGTGCCACCAGCCTAGGACAGGCCGACTACGAGCAGTACTTC. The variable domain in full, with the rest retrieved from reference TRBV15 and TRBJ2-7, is DAMVIQNPRYQVTQFGKPVTLSCSQTLNHNVMYWYQQKSSQAPKLLFHYYDKDFNNEADTPDNFQSRRPNTSFCFLDIRSPGLGDTAMYLCATSLGQADYEQYFGPGTRLTVT.